This T cell receptor (beta chain) was sequenced for a study of T cell repertoires in cytomegalovirus infection. In the study overall: Recently identified HLA-C-restricted and well-studied HLA-B-restricted CMV epitopes were used.

In the case of this clonotype: Its antigen is currently unknown.

V gave up 3 bases and J gave up 4 bases, with 10 bases separating them. CDR1 is SNHLY, CDR2 FYNNEI, per germline. The CDR3 contains 14 residues. TCRdb redid the calling of the reads with MiXCR, one entry per CDR3 protein. The sample includes 650,000 to 900,000 distinct CDR3 sequences, 25% to 35% of them seen just once. The chain uses TRBV2 and TRBJ1-3, with D unresolved. The material was cultured CD8+ T cells from PBMCs, obtained from culture after CMV antigen stimulation. The TCR sequence derives from a human donor in good health (CMV status not recorded). Some clones in this sample may be carry-over from other donors' samples. CDR3 bases: TGTGCCAGCAGTGACCCGGGAGAAGGAAACACCATATATTTT. Its protein product is CASSDPGEGNTIYF.